These 20 T cell receptor beta chains originate from one sample sequenced in a study of identical twins listed by TCRdb under 2016. Library method: 5' RACE. Instrument used: Illumina HiSeq 2000. TCRdb trimmed public reads at Q25 via fastp, called clones via MiXCR and kept in-frame beta chains. All rows with the same CDR3 protein become a single entry with the most common DNA and genes. The sample includes 200,000 to 250,000 distinct CDR3 sequences, with around 15% observed a single time. The leading ten clones occupy 8.8% of the sample. The specimen sequenced was memory (CD45RO+) T cells sorted from blood. The cell subset or site label, read with the paper, signifies: CD45RO+ enriched T cells. The receptors stem from a young woman in good health.

This sequence joins TRBV2 and TRBJ2-7, with 9 bases lining up with TRBD1. Germline values: CDR1 SNHLY, CDR2 FYNNEI. The V gene end was trimmed by 8 bases and the J gene end by 4 bases; junction bases not matched to a gene: 3. The CDR3 covers 12 residues. The CDR3 reads CASHGTGYEQYF. The CDR3 nucleotides are TGTGCCAGCCACGGGACAGGGTACGAGCAGTACTTC.

This clonotype was counted between two and nine times. The rearrangement uses TRBV12-3 or TRBV12-4 and TRBJ2-2; possibly TRBD2 for D (5 bases). The CDR3 is 13 residues long. V was shortened by 3 bases and J by 8 bases, with 10 bases between the two germline ends. As DNA, the CDR3 is TGTGCCAGCAGTTTGCTAGCATGGGGGGAGCTGTTTTTT. Its translation: CASSLLAWGELFF.

The V gene is TRBV4-3, the J gene TRBJ2-3; the match to TRBD2 covers 7 bases. Germline CDR1 LGHNA, CDR2 YSLEER. The CDR3 totals 14 residues. V was clipped by 0 bases and J by 4 bases; unmatched bases: 1. CDR3 amino acids: CASSQEGLADTQYF. For the CDR3, the DNA is TGCGCCAGCAGCCAAGAAGGACTAGCAGATACGCAGTATTTT.

This clonotype was picked up a small number of times. This rearrangement joins TRBV12-3 or TRBV12-4 to TRBJ2-7; D not resolved. The CDR3 spans 14 residues. Trimming cost V 6 bases and J 2 bases, with 14 bases left between them. The CDR3 here is CASSRSATPYEQYF. For the CDR3, the DNA is TGTGCCAGCAGCAGATCGGCAACCCCCTACGAGCAGTACTTC.

The chain combines TRBV18 with TRBJ2-2; D is unclear. The V gene lost 1 base and the J gene lost 1 base, with 10 bases spanning the gap. The CDR3 covers 16 residues. CDR1 KGHSH and CDR2 LQKENI come from the germline V gene. CDR3 region: CASSPLNPGNTGELFF. The CDR3 DNA follows: TGTGCCAGCTCACCACTAAACCCTGGGAACACCGGGGAGCTGTTTTTT.

There are many counts of this clonotype. CDR3 in amino acids: CSVAGTSGRRTYEQYF. The CDR3 DNA is TGCAGCGTTGCAGGGACTAGCGGGAGGCGAACCTACGAGCAGTACTTC. The chain recombines TRBV29-1 with TRBJ2-7; 15 bases fit TRBD2. Germline V gene lookup returns CDR1 SQVTM and CDR2 ANQGSEA. Unmatched junction bases numbered 6, after V lost 4 bases and J lost 2 bases. This CDR3 comprises 16 residues.

This clonotype appeared once. The rearrangement joins TRBV19 to TRBJ2-1, with D perhaps TRBD1 (5 bases). The length of the CDR3 is 14 residues. With 0 bases removed from V and 6 bases from J, the gap between germline ends came to 9 bases. Looked up from germline, CDR1 is LNHDA and CDR2 is SQIVND (reference sequence). CDR3 DNA sequence: TGTGCCAGTAGTATAGATTCAGGGCGCAATGAGCAGTTCTTC. Residues: CASSIDSGRNEQFF.

The gene calls are TRBV6-5 and TRBJ1-3; D perhaps matches TRBD1 (5 bases). Trimming cost V 4 bases and J 0 bases, with 10 bases left between them. CDR1 and CDR2 from the germline V gene are MNHEY and SVGAGI. The CDR3 loop spans 15 amino acids. CDR3 amino acids: CASSWDANSGNTIYF. CDR3 DNA: TGTGCCAGCAGTTGGGACGCGAACTCTGGAAACACCATATATTTT.

The CDR3 is CASSLQTGEDGYTF. The DNA for the CDR3 is TGCGCCAGCAGCTTGCAAACAGGAGAAGATGGCTACACCTTC. The gene calls are TRBV5-1 and TRBJ1-2, with D perhaps matching TRBD1 (5 bases). The CDR3 is made up of 14 amino acids. V lost 1 base and J lost 6, with 13 bases in between. CDR1 and CDR2 from the germline V gene are SGHRS and YFSETQ.

The chain combines TRBV18 with TRBJ2-7; perhaps TRBD1 as D (6 bases). The CDR3 is 15 residues long. Germline values: CDR1 KGHSH, CDR2 LQKENI. V was pared by 2 bases and J by 3 bases, with 14 bases between. CDR3 loop: CASSPAPSGVYEQYF. CDR3 coding DNA: TGTGCCAGCTCACCAGCCCCCTCAGGGGTCTACGAGCAGTACTTC.

This clonotype was found a few times. V usage is TRBV19 and J usage is TRBJ1-6, with D unresolved. V was shortened by 6 bases and J by 6 bases, with 9 bases between the two germline ends. The CDR3 runs to 13 residues. Germline V lookup: CDR1 LNHDA, CDR2 SQIVND (reference sequence). As DNA, the CDR3 is TGTGCCAGTAGGCCGAGAGTTAATTCACCCCTCCACTTT. As protein: CASRPRVNSPLHF.

This clonotype was detected a few times. V is TRBV3-1 and J is TRBJ1-2; a possible D gene is TRBD1 (5 bases). The germline CDR1 and CDR2 sequences are LGHDT and YNNKEL (reference sequence). The CDR3 length is 13 residues. The V and J ends lost 1 base and 8 bases respectively, with 11 bases between them. The CDR3 DNA sequence: TGTGCCAGCAGCCAAGGCCAGGGAAAGGGCTACACCTTC. Amino acid sequence: CASSQGQGKGYTF.

This clonotype has a count of ten or more. The V gene is TRBV11-2, the J gene TRBJ2-3, with 12 bases identical to TRBD2. There are 16 residues in the CDR3. The germline V gene has CDR1 SGHAT and CDR2 FQNNGV. The ends lost 2 bases at V and 4 bases at J; junction bases unmatched: 4. As DNA, the CDR3 is TGTGCCAGCAGCTTACAGCTAGCGGGGGGGGCAGATACGCAGTATTTT. Amino acid sequence: CASSLQLAGGADTQYF.

The genes are TRBV7-8 and TRBJ1-1; no reliable D call. The germline gives CDR1 SGHVS, CDR2 FQNEAQ. This CDR3 spans 12 amino acids. V was pared by 5 bases and J by 6 bases, with 10 bases between. The CDR3 loop is CASSKGFAEAFF. The CDR3 DNA is TGTGCCAGCAGCAAAGGGTTCGCTGAAGCTTTCTTT.

The sample holds a few counts of this clonotype. The J gene is TRBJ2-7, the V gene TRBV3-1, with TRBD2 matching 12 bases. CDR3 size: 16 residues. V shed 4 bases and J 6 bases; nucleotides not matched to a gene: 10. Per germline, CDR1 LGHDT and CDR2 YNNKEL (reference sequence). CDR3 residues: CASSLRLAGVIGEQYF. The CDR3 nucleotides read TGTGCCAGCAGCCTCCGACTAGCGGGAGTTATCGGCGAGCAGTACTTC.

Here the CDR3 reads CASSLEAGVSYNEQFF. The CDR3 DNA sequence: TGCGCCAGCAGCTTGGAAGCGGGAGTATCCTACAATGAGCAGTTCTTC. The V gene is TRBV5-1, the J gene TRBJ2-1, with 8 bases aligning to TRBD2. There are 16 residues in the CDR3. The V gene's germline CDR1 is SGHRS and CDR2 YFSETQ. After removal of 0 bases from V and 1 base from J, the junction contained 3 bases not matched to a gene. The full variable domain, its missing parts supplied by reference TRBV5-1 and TRBJ2-1, is KAGVTQTPRYLIKTRGQQVTLSCSPISGHRSVSWYQQTPGQGLQFLFEYFSETQRNKGNFPGRFSGRQFSNSRSEMNVSTLELGDSALYLCASSLEAGVSYNEQFFGPGTRLTVL.

The chain couples TRBV6-4 to TRBJ2-1; TRBD2 matches at 7 bases. The CDR3 has 15 amino acids. V shed 0 bases and J 7 bases; nucleotides not matched to a gene: 6. From germline, CDR1 is MRHNA and CDR2 SNTAGT. The CDR3 region is CASSDSGGRFNEQFF. The CDR3 nucleotides are TGTGCCAGCAGTGACTCTGGCGGGAGATTTAATGAGCAGTTCTTC.

This rearrangement joins TRBV5-5 to TRBJ2-2; D is unclear. Germline-derived CDR1 and CDR2 are SGHKS and YYEKEE (reference sequence). Trimming shortened V by 4 bases and J by 1 base, and 11 bases separated the two germline ends. This CDR3 is built from 15 residues. CDR3 in amino acids: CASSEDGWNTGELFF. In nucleotides, the CDR3 is TGTGCCAGCAGCGAGGACGGTTGGAACACCGGGGAGCTGTTTTTT.

This clonotype appeared a few times. The rearrangement joins TRBV15 to TRBJ2-1, with D perhaps assigned TRBD1 or TRBD2 (5 bases each). Trimming shortened V by 3 bases and J by 8 bases, and 14 bases separated the two germline ends. Per the germline V gene, CDR1 is LNHNV and CDR2 is YYDKDF (reference sequence). The CDR3 consists of 14 residues. CDR3 loop: CATSSHGRGDEQFF. Written as DNA, the CDR3 is TGTGCCACCAGCAGCCACGGAAGAGGGGATGAGCAGTTCTTC.

This clonotype qualifies as medium-sized. V and J are TRBV20-1 and TRBJ2-3, with D perhaps matching TRBD2 (6 bases). The V gene's germline CDR1 is DFQATT and CDR2 SNEGSKA (reference sequence). Trimming took 6 bases from V and 0 from J, leaving 13 bases between them. The CDR3 has 14 residues. The CDR3 here is CSAPGLTSTDTQYF. The CDR3 coding sequence is TGCAGTGCCCCGGGACTCACTAGCACAGATACGCAGTATTTT.